Only a few counts were recorded for the clone carrying this T cell receptor (beta chain). The antigen is not known. A multiplex PCR was run with 60 Vbeta primers and 13 Jbeta primers. Assay used: immunoSEQ multiplex PCR; TCRdb lists only in-frame clones, some missing. This sample has 50,000 or so clones, with about three quarters found just once. The sample comes from a study of cytomegalovirus exposure and HLA in healthy donors. Overall study: In a previous analysis, 117 million unique TCR beta sequences were found from about 179 million T cells. Findings of the study overall: Cytomegalovirus association was listed for 164 TCR beta chains. Most observed TCR sequences were rare, whereas some public TCRs were detected in many donors.

From germline, CDR1 is SEHNR and CDR2 FQNEAQ (reference sequence). CDR3 length equals 15 residues. Trimming took 1 base from V and 3 from J, leaving 13 bases between them. This clonotype originated in a man between 18 and 35 years old in good health and CMV-seronegative. What was sequenced was PBMCs. This sequence joins TRBV7-9 and TRBJ2-7, with TRBD1 as a possible D gene (6 bases). The CDR3 DNA reads as TGTGCCAGCAGCTTAGTTGGCGCAGGGGTCTACGAGCAGTACTTC. Protein: CASSLVGAGVYEQYF.